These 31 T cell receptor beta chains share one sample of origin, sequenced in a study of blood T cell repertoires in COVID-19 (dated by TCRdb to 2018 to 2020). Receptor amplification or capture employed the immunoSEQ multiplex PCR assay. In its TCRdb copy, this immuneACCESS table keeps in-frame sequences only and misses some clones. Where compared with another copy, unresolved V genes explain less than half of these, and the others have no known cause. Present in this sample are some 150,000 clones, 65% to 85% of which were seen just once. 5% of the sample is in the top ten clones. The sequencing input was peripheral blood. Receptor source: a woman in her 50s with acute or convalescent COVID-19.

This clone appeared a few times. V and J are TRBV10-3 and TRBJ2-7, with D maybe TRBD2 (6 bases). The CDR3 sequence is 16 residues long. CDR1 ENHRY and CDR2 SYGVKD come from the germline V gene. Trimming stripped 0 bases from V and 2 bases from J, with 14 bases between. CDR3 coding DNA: TGTGCCATCAGTGAGTCGGGTGGAGGGGACGCCTACGAGCAGTACTTC. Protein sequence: CAISESGGGDAYEQYF.

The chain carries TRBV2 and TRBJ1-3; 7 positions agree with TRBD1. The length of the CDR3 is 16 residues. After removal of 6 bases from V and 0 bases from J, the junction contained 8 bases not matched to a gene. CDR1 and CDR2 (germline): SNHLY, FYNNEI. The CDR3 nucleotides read TGTGCCAGCAGCGGACAGGCCCTAACCTCTGGAAACACCATATATTTT. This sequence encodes CASSGQALTSGNTIYF.

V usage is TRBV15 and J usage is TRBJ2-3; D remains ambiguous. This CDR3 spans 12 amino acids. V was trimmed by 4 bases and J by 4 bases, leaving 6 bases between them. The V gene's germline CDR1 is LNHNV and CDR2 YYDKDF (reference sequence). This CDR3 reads CATSMRSDTQYF. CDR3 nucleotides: TGTGCCACCAGCATGCGATCAGATACGCAGTATTTT.

The CDR3 reads CAISRQGGTGAEAFF. DNA of the CDR3: TGTGCCATCAGTCGACAGGGGGGGACGGGCGCTGAAGCTTTCTTT. The rearrangement joins TRBV10-3 to TRBJ1-1; 9 bases match TRBD1. This CDR3 is 15 amino acids long. The trim removed 5 bases at V and 6 bases at J, leaving 10 bases unmatched. The V gene's germline CDR1 is ENHRY and CDR2 SYGVKD.

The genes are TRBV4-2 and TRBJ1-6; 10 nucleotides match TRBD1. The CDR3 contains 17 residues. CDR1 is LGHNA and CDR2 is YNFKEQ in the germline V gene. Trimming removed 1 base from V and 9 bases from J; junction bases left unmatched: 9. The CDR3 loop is CASSQVLGQGVVSPLHF. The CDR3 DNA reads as TGTGCCAGCAGCCAAGTCCTCGGACAGGGGGTGGTTTCACCCCTCCACTTT.

In DNA form, the CDR3 reads TGTGCCAGCACCGTGGGAGGGGGAGGAAACACCATATATTTT. Its protein product is CASTVGGGGNTIYF. The chain couples TRBV28 to TRBJ1-3; D is possibly TRBD1 (6 bases). This CDR3 spans 14 amino acids. V shed 7 bases and J shed 4 bases, with 14 bases lying between them. The germline CDR1 and CDR2 sequences are MDHEN and SYDVKM.

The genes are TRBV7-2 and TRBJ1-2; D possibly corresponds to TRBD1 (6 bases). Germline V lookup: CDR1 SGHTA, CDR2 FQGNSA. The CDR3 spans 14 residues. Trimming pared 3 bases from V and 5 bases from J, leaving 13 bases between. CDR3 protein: CASSLGRGGYGYTF. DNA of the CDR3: TGTGCCAGCAGCTTGGGCAGGGGTGGGTATGGCTACACCTTC.

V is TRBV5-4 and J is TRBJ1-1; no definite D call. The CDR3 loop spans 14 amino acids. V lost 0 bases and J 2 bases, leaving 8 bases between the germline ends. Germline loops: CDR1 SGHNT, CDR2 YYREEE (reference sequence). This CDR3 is CASSLERGNTEAFF. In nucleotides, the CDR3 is TGTGCCAGCAGCTTGGAGCGGGGAAACACTGAAGCTTTCTTT.

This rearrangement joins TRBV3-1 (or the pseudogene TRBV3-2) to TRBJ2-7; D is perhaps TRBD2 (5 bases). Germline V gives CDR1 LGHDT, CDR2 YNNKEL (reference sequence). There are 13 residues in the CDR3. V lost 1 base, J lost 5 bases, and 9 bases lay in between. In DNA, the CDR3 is TGTGCCAGCAGCCAAGGTCGGGGAAACGAGCAGTACTTC. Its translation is CASSQGRGNEQYF.

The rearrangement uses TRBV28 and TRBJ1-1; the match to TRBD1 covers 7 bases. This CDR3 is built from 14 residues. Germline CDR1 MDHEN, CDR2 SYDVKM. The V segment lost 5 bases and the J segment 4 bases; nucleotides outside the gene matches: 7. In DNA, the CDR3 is TGTGCCAGCAGTCCCCCAGGGGGGATCACTGAAGCTTTCTTT. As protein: CASSPPGGITEAFF.

The chain's CDR3 is CASSARDRVSRVATEAFF. CDR3 bases: TGTGCCAGCAGCGCCCGGGACAGGGTATCCAGGGTGGCCACTGAAGCTTTCTTT. The chain has TRBV9 and TRBJ1-1; 9 bases line up with TRBD1. The trim removed 3 bases at V and 4 bases at J, leaving 16 bases unmatched. The CDR3 has 18 residues. Germline CDR1 and CDR2: SGDLS and YYNGEE.

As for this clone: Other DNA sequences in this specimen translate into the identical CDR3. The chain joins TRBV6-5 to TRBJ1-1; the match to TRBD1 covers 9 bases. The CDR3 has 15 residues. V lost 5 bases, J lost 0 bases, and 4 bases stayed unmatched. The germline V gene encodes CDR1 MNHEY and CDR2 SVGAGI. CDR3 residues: CASSLTGGLNTEAFF. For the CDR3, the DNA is TGTGCCAGCAGTCTGACAGGGGGGCTGAACACTGAAGCTTTCTTT.

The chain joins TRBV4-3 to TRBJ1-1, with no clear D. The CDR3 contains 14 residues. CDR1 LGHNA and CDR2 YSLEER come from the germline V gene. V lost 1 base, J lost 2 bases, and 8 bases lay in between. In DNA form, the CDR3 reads TGCGCCAGCAGCCAAGGGCCCGCTAACACTGAAGCTTTCTTT. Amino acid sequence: CASSQGPANTEAFF.

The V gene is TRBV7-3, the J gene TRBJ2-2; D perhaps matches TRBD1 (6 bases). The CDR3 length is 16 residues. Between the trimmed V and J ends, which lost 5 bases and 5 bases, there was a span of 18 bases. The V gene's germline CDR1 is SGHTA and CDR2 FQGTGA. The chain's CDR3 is CASSRPAGDITGELFF. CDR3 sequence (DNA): TGTGCCAGCAGCCGGCCGGCAGGGGACATTACCGGGGAGCTGTTTTTT. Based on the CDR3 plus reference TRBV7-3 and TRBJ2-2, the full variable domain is GAGVSQTPSNKVTEKGKYVELRCDPISGHTALYWYRQSLGQGPEFLIYFQGTGAADDSGLPNDRFFAVRPEGSVSTLKIQRTERGDSAVYLCASSRPAGDITGELFFGEGSRLTVL.

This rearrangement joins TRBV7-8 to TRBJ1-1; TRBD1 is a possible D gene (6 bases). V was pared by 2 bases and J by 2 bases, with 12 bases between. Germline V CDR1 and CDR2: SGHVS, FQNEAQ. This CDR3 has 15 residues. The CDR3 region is CASSLSGQINTEAFF. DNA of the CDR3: TGTGCCAGCAGCTTAAGTGGACAGATCAACACTGAAGCTTTCTTT.

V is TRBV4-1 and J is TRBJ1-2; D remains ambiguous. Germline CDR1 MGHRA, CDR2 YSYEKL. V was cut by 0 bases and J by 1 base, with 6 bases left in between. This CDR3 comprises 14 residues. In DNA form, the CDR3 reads TGCGCCAGCAGCCAAGAGGGCAATAACTATGGCTACACCTTC. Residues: CASSQEGNNYGYTF.

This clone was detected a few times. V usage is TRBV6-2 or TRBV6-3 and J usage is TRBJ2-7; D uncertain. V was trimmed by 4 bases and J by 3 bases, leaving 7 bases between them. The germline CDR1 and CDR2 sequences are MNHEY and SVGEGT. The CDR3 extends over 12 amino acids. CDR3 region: CASSSLNYEQYF. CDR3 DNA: TGTGCCAGCAGTTCACTAAACTACGAGCAGTACTTC.

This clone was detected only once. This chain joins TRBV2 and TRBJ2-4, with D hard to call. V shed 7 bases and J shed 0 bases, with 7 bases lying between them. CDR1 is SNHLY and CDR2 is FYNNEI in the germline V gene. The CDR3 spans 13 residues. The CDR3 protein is CASIELAKNIQYF. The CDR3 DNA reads TGTGCCAGCATCGAGCTAGCCAAAAACATTCAGTACTTC.

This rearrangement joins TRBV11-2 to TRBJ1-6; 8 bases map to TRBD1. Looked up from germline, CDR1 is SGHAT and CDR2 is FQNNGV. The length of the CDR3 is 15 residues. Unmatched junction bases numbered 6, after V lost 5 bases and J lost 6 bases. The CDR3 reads CASSPTTGVNSPLHF. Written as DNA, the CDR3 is TGTGCCAGCAGCCCGACGACAGGGGTTAATTCACCCCTCCACTTT.

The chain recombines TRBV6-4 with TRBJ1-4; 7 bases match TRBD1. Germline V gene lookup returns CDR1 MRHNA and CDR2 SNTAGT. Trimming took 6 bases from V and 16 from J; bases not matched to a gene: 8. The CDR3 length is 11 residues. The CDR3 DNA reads TGTGCCAGCAGCCGACAGGGTGCCGCGTTTTTT. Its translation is CASSRQGAAFF.

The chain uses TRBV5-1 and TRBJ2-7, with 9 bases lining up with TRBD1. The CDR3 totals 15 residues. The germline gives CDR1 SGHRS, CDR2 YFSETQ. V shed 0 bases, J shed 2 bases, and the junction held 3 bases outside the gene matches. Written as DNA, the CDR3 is TGCGCCAGCAGCTTGGTTGGGACAGGGACCTACGAGCAGTACTTC. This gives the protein CASSLVGTGTYEQYF.

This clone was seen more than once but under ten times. The CDR3 DNA follows: TGTGCCAGCAGTGAACTCGGGGGATTGAGGGCTGAAGCTTTCTTT. Its protein is CASSELGGLRAEAFF. This rearrangement joins TRBV25-1 to TRBJ1-1, with D perhaps matching TRBD1 (5 bases). CDR3 length: 15 residues. Trimming pared 2 bases from V and 6 bases from J, leaving 16 bases between. Per germline, CDR1 MGHDK and CDR2 SYGVNS.

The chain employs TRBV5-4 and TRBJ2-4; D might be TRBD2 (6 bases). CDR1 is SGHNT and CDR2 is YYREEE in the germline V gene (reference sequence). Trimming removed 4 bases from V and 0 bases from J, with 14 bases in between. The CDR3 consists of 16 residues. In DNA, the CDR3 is TGTGCCAGCAGCCCAGGAGGGACTTTAGCCAAAAACATTCAGTACTTC. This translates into CASSPGGTLAKNIQYF.

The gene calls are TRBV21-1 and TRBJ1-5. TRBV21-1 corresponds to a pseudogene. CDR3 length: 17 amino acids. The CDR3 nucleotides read TGTGCCAGCGCGGGTACCCATGCGATATATAGCAATCAGCCCCAGCATTTT. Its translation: CASAGTHAIYSNQPQHF.

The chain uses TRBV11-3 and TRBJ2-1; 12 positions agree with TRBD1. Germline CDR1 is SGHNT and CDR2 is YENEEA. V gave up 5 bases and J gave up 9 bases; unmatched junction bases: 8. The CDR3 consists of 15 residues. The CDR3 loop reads CASSQGGTGGVEQFF. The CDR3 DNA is TGTGCCAGCAGCCAGGGGGGGACAGGGGGCGTTGAGCAGTTCTTC.

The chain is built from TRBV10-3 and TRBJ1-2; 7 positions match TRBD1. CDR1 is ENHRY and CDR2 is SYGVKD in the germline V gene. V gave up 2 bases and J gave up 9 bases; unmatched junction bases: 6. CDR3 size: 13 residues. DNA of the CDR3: TGTGCCATCAGTGAGGGACAGGAACGATGCTACACCTTC. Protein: CAISEGQERCYTF.

CDR3 nucleotide sequence: TGTGCCAGTAGTTTTTCCAACCGCCAGGGCAGGGGGAAACTGTTTTTT. Protein: CASSFSNRQGRGKLFF. V is TRBV19 and J is TRBJ1-4; TRBD1 agrees at 7 bases. From germline, CDR1 is LNHDA and CDR2 SQIVND (reference sequence). This CDR3 has 16 residues. V was clipped by 5 bases and J by 11 bases; unmatched bases: 17.

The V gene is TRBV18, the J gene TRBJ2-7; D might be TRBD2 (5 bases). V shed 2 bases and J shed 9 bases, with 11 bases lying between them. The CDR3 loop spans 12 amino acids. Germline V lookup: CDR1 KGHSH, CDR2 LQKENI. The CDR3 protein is CASSPSGDGQYF. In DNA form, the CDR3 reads TGTGCCAGCTCACCATCCGGGGATGGGCAGTACTTC.

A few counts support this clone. The CDR3 here is CATGTTTNEKLFF. CDR3 nucleotide sequence: TGTGCCACCGGGACAACAACTAATGAAAAACTGTTTTTT. This chain links TRBV6-5 with TRBJ1-4, with TRBD1 as a possible D gene (6 bases). This CDR3 is built from 13 residues. Germline V CDR1 and CDR2: MNHEY, SVGAGI. V was shortened by 10 bases and J by 0 bases, with 9 bases between the two germline ends.

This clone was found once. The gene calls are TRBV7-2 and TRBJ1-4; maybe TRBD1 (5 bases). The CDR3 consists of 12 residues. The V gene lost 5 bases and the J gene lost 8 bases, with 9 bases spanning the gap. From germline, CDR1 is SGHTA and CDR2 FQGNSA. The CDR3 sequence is CASSLDSEKLFF. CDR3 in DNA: TGTGCCAGCAGCCTTGACAGCGAAAAACTGTTTTTT.

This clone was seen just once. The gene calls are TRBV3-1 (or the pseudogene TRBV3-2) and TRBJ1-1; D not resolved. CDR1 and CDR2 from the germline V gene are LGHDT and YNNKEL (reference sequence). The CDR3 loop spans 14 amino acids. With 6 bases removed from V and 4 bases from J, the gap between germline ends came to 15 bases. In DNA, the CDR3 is TGTGCCAGCAGACGAGGACGGGGAACCACTGAAGCTTTCTTT. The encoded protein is CASRRGRGTTEAFF.